This T cell receptor beta chain was sequenced for a study of OX40 agonist ivuxolimab in advanced cancers. Whole-study context: Partial response was recorded in three patients: one hepatocellular carcinoma and two cutaneous melanoma cases.

Germline CDR1 LNHDA, CDR2 SQIVND (reference sequence). The CDR3 has 13 amino acids. The V end lost 7 bases, the J end lost 10 bases, and 14 bases lay between the germline ends. Assay: immunoSEQ multiplex PCR; the TCRdb copy retains only in-frame clones and omits some. The profile covers 55,000 to 75,000 clones, with around 90% appearing a single time and approximately 1.3% taken by the ten largest. Study-wide findings and caveats: Average numbers of expanded clones were greater in CD8+ T cells than in CD4+.

This clone was seen more than once but under ten times. Its antigen is unidentified. The input for sequencing was CD4+ or CD8+ T cells sorted from blood, taken in a trial of the OX40 agonist ivuxolimab. This TCR came from an adult with an advanced solid tumor such as melanoma, head and neck, liver or kidney cancer. The chain uses TRBV19 and TRBJ1-6, with D hard to call. CDR3 coding DNA: TGTGCCAGTATAGGGATCGGAGCGTCACCCCTCCACTTT. As protein: CASIGIGASPLHF.